These 5 T cell receptor beta chains were all obtained from the same sample, sequenced in a study of blood T cell repertoires in COVID-19. The table came from immunoSEQ multiplex PCR; TCRdb's copy has only in-frame clones and leaves some out. The table lists fewer than 400,000 clones, 85% of them singletons. The specimen was PBMCs or T cells enriched from blood (not recorded which). These TCRs come from a woman under 40 who had been exposed to COVID-19.

The chain carries TRBV28 and TRBJ1-3; 10 positions agree with TRBD1. Germline V gene lookup returns CDR1 MDHEN and CDR2 SYDVKM. The CDR3 is made up of 13 amino acids. J lost 2 bases, V lost 10 bases, and 2 bases had no gene match. The CDR3 reads CATGQGAGNTIYF. The CDR3, as DNA: TGTGCCACCGGACAGGGGGCTGGAAACACCATATATTTT.

The V and J genes are TRBV18 and TRBJ1-5; TRBD1 is a possible D gene (6 bases). Germline-derived CDR1 and CDR2 are KGHSH and LQKENI. V was shortened by 1 base and J by 5 bases, with 12 bases between the two germline ends. CDR3 length: 15 residues. The CDR3 DNA follows: TGTGCCAGCTCACCACTGGAAGGGGGACATCAGCCCCAGCATTTT. Translation gives CASSPLEGGHQPQHF.

This chain connects TRBV19 to TRBJ2-3, with D perhaps TRBD2 (5 bases). V lost 10 bases, J lost 1 base, and 12 bases lay in between. Germline V CDR1 and CDR2: LNHDA, SQIVND (reference sequence). This CDR3 is 13 amino acids long. Here the CDR3 reads CATTAEGTDTQYF. CDR3 nucleotides: TGTGCCACAACGGCGGAGGGCACAGATACGCAGTATTTT.

This clone was detected once. The V call is TRBV28, the J call TRBJ1-6; 7 bases are a match to TRBD1. With V trimmed by 3 bases and J by 0 bases, 5 bases remained unmatched. Germline CDR1 is MDHEN and CDR2 is SYDVKM. The CDR3 totals 17 residues. CDR3 bases: TGTGCCAGCAGTTTCTCGACAGGGACCTCCTATAATTCACCCCTCCACTTT. Residues: CASSFSTGTSYNSPLHF.

The chain joins TRBV7-3 to TRBJ1-4; D is unclear. CDR3 length equals 13 residues. CDR1 and CDR2 from the germline V gene are SGHTA and FQGTGA. V was shortened by 6 bases and J by 8 bases, with 13 bases between the two germline ends. CDR3 DNA: TGTGCCAGCAGTTCAAGGTGGGCCGAAAAACTGTTTTTT. Its translation is CASSSRWAEKLFF.